Shown below are 18 T cell receptor beta chains from a single sample sequenced in a study of cytomegalovirus exposure and HLA in healthy donors. This PCR relied on a set of 60 Vbeta primers and 13 Jbeta primers. TCRdb keeps only in-frame clones here, not all; method: immunoSEQ multiplex PCR. Of approximately 170,000 clones listed, approximately 82% were seen once; the top ten hold less than 5.5%. The material sequenced was PBMCs. The receptors were sampled from a male donor in good health and CMV-seronegative.

This clone was seen a handful of times. The rearrangement joins TRBV7-8 to TRBJ2-1; a possible D gene is TRBD2 (5 bases). Germline V gene sequence: CDR1 SGHVS, CDR2 FQNEAQ. Trimming left V 5 bases short and J 4 bases short, with 18 bases between. This CDR3 spans 16 amino acids. CDR3: CASSPQHLGVYNEQFF. The DNA for the CDR3 is TGTGCCAGCAGCCCGCAACACCTCGGGGTTTACAATGAGCAGTTCTTC.

In regard to this clone: One junction end does not reproduce the germline sequence, and a read error may be involved. The sample has other DNA sequences that encode this CDR3 too. V is TRBV10-3 and J is TRBJ1-6, with TRBD1 identical over 7 bases. This CDR3 contains 13 residues. Germline CDR1 ENHRY, CDR2 SYGVKD. CDR3 nucleotides: TGCGCCATCAGTGAGCAGGGGGGCGGTGCCCTCCACTTT. Encoded protein: CAISEQGGGALHF.

The V and J genes are TRBV7-9 and TRBJ2-1; D is uncertain. The germline gives CDR1 SEHNR, CDR2 FQNEAQ (reference sequence). CDR3 length equals 13 residues. V lost 6 bases and J 8 bases, leaving 14 bases between the germline ends. DNA of the CDR3: TGTGCCAGCAGACCTGACTTTTCTGATGAGCAGTTCTTC. Its translation: CASRPDFSDEQFF.

CDR3 sequence reads: CASSSQTGGAYEQYF. CDR3 DNA sequence: TGTGCCAGCAGTTCACAGACAGGGGGTGCCTACGAGCAGTACTTC. The chain links TRBV28 to TRBJ2-7; 9 nucleotides line up with TRBD1. There are 15 residues in the CDR3. The V gene's germline CDR1 is MDHEN and CDR2 SYDVKM. Germline trimming cut 4 bases from V and 2 bases from J; bases unmatched to any gene: 6.

The chain has TRBV15 and TRBJ2-3; 13 nucleotides align to TRBD2. Germline-derived CDR1 and CDR2 are LNHNV and YYDKDF (reference sequence). V was pared by 5 bases and J by 6 bases, with 8 bases of the junction left unmatched. This CDR3 region has 16 residues. In DNA form, the CDR3 reads TGTGCCACCAGCGAGCGACTAGCGGGAGGACCCGATACGCAGTATTTT. Encoded protein: CATSERLAGGPDTQYF.

This chain uses TRBV5-4 with TRBJ2-7, with TRBD2 identical over 12 bases. The CDR3 has 14 amino acids. V shed 4 bases and J 1 base; nucleotides not matched to a gene: 0. Germline assignment: CDR1 SGHNT and CDR2 YYREEE (reference sequence). Here the CDR3 DNA reads TGTGCCAGCAGCCTAGCGGGAGGGTCCTACGAGCAGTACTTC. Its protein product is CASSLAGGSYEQYF. Supplemented by reference TRBV5-4 and TRBJ2-7, the full variable domain reads ETGVTQSPTHLIKTRGQQVTLRCSSQSGHNTVSWYQQALGQGPQFIFQYYREEENGRGNFPPRFSGLQFPNYSSELNVNALELDDSALYLCASSLAGGSYEQYFGPGTRLTVT.

This rearrangement joins TRBV9 to TRBJ1-2; 8 bases fit TRBD1. The J segment lost 5 bases and the V segment lost 4 bases, leaving 7 bases of the junction unmatched. Germline CDR1 and CDR2: SGDLS and YYNGEE. The CDR3 loop spans 14 amino acids. In nucleotides, the CDR3 is TGTGCCAGCAGCTTGGGACAGGCCTTGTATGGCTACACCTTC. This translates into CASSLGQALYGYTF.

The gene calls are TRBV7-9 and TRBJ2-7, with 10 bases matching TRBD1. The germline gives CDR1 SEHNR, CDR2 FQNEAQ (reference sequence). This CDR3 comprises 15 residues. The J segment lost 5 bases and the V segment lost 3 bases, leaving 7 bases of the junction unmatched. CDR3 sequence (DNA): TGTGCCAGCAGCTTTCGACAGGGGGCGCATAACGAGCAGTACTTC. This gives the protein CASSFRQGAHNEQYF.

The chain joins TRBV7-6 to TRBJ2-1; 7 bases agree with TRBD2. Trimming removed 1 base from V and 7 bases from J; junction bases left unmatched: 16. Germline V CDR1 and CDR2: SGHVS, FNYEAQ. CDR3 size: 18 residues. CDR3 loop: CASSLGGALGGGGNEQFF. The CDR3 DNA follows: TGTGCCAGCAGCTTAGGCGGGGCCCTTGGCGGGGGAGGGAATGAGCAGTTCTTC.

The V and J genes are TRBV30 and TRBJ2-7; 12 bases are shared with TRBD2. The CDR3 has 13 amino acids. J was trimmed by 4 bases and V by 7 bases; bases with no gene match: 5. Germline CDR1 is GTSNPN and CDR2 is SVGIG (reference sequence). Here the CDR3 DNA reads TGTGCCTTAGCCCTAGCGGGAGGGTACGAGCAGTACTTC. Residues: CALALAGGYEQYF.

This clone occurred a few times. CDR3 loop: CAISEDRDHEQYF. The CDR3 DNA follows: TGTGCCATCAGTGAGGACAGGGACCACGAGCAGTACTTC. The rearrangement uses TRBV10-3 and TRBJ2-7; the match to TRBD1 covers 7 bases. The CDR3 loop spans 13 amino acids. CDR1 ENHRY and CDR2 SYGVKD come from the germline V gene. The junction had 3 bases not matched to a gene; V was cut back by 2 bases and J by 5 bases.

This clone was detected only a few times. The CDR3 loop reads CASAYLAGGSEQYF. CDR3 in DNA: TGTGCCAGCGCATACCTAGCGGGAGGAAGCGAGCAGTACTTC. The V call is TRBV14, the J call TRBJ2-7; 11 nucleotides agree with TRBD2. This CDR3 has 14 residues. The germline V gene has CDR1 SGHDN and CDR2 FVKESK. V lost 8 bases, J lost 6 bases, and 9 bases stayed unmatched.

The chain links TRBV5-4 to TRBJ2-5; 10 nucleotides line up with TRBD2. Germline CDR1 reads SGHNT; CDR2 reads YYREEE (reference sequence). V lost 4 bases to trimming and J lost 1 base; unmatched junction nucleotides: 7. This CDR3 is 16 amino acids long. The CDR3 spells CASSPSWTSGQETQYF. DNA of the CDR3: TGTGCCAGCAGCCCCTCGTGGACTAGCGGCCAAGAGACCCAGTACTTC.

The chain recombines TRBV30 with TRBJ2-1; 10 nucleotides agree with TRBD2. Trimming at V came to 3 bases and at J to 8 bases, leaving 7 bases not matched to a gene. Germline assignment: CDR1 GTSNPN and CDR2 SVGIG (reference sequence). This CDR3 is built from 14 residues. This CDR3 reads CAWRQASGSDEQFF. The DNA of the CDR3 is TGTGCCTGGAGACAAGCTAGCGGGAGCGATGAGCAGTTCTTC.

CDR3 residues: CASSQEAGSSYEQYF. The DNA for the CDR3 is TGCGCCAGCAGCCAAGAAGCGGGCTCCTCCTACGAGCAGTACTTC. This chain uses TRBV4-3 with TRBJ2-7; possible D gene TRBD2, 6 bases. This CDR3 is 15 amino acids long. Germline V gene data show CDR1 as LGHNA and CDR2 as YSLEER. Trimming stripped 0 bases from V and 0 bases from J, with 9 bases between.

The chain has TRBV7-9 and TRBJ2-7; perhaps TRBD2 as D (7 bases). This CDR3 is 13 amino acids long. The V end lost 5 bases, the J end lost 2 bases, and 10 bases lay between the germline ends. Germline CDR1 is SEHNR and CDR2 is FQNEAQ (reference sequence). CDR3 protein: CASSQGGAYEQYF. The CDR3 nucleotides read TGTGCCAGCAGCCAAGGGGGGGCCTACGAGCAGTACTTC. Supplemented by reference TRBV7-9 and TRBJ2-7, the full variable domain reads DTGVSQNPRHKITKRGQNVTFRCDPISEHNRLYWYRQTLGQGPEFLTYFQNEAQLEKSRLLSDRFSAERPKGSFSTLEIQRTEQGDSAMYLCASSQGGAYEQYFGPGTRLTVT.

The chain is built from TRBV2 and TRBJ1-5; 7 bases are a match to TRBD1. Trimming removed 6 bases from V and 2 bases from J; junction bases left unmatched: 1. The CDR3 is 13 amino acids. From germline, CDR1 is SNHLY and CDR2 FYNNEI. The CDR3 loop reads CASRGTGNQPQHF. The CDR3 bases are TGTGCCAGCAGGGGGACAGGCAATCAGCCCCAGCATTTT. Together with reference TRBV2 and TRBJ1-5, the CDR3 gives the full variable domain: EPEVTQTPSHQVTQMGQEVILRCVPISNHLYFYWYRQILGQKVEFLVSFYNNEISEKSEIFDDQFSVERPDGSNFTLKIRSTKLEDSAMYFCASRGTGNQPQHFGDGTRLSIL.

This chain joins TRBV6-1 and TRBJ1-5; 8 nucleotides line up with TRBD1. V shed 5 bases and J 7 bases; nucleotides not matched to a gene: 4. Germline V CDR1 and CDR2: MNHNS, SASEGT. The CDR3 covers 13 residues. The chain's CDR3 is CASSIGQGQPQHF. CDR3 DNA: TGTGCCAGCAGTATCGGACAGGGACAGCCCCAGCATTTT.